This T cell receptor beta chain comes out of a study of blood T cells in healthy people across ages. General study results and limits: The study found TCR beta diversity correlated strongly with naive T cell percentage. The recorded TCR beta diversity per million T cells decreased in a roughly linear manner with age. Researchers deemed the diversity estimates from one million T cells underestimates.

To note about this clonotype: Its specificity is unknown.

Samples each had at least 5.5 micrograms of total RNA extracted. Sample-barcoded 5' priming and a J-beta primer mix drove a second PCR of about 7 to 11 cycles. MiXCR, applied by TCRdb to the 5' RACE reads, yields one record per CDR3 protein. The sample contains hundreds of thousands of distinct CDR3 sequences, 35% to 50% of which appear only once. J gave up 5 bases and V 7 bases, and 12 bases lay outside the gene matches. Germline V gives CDR1 SNHLY, CDR2 FYNNEI. The CDR3 is 15 amino acids. The chain employs TRBV2 and TRBJ2-5; 8 bases map to TRBD2. The specimen sequenced was blood. The TCR comes from a man at least 80 years old in good health. CDR3 DNA: TGTGCCAGCAATGAGTGGAGCGGGAGAGGGGAGACCCAGTACTTC. It yields the protein CASNEWSGRGETQYF.